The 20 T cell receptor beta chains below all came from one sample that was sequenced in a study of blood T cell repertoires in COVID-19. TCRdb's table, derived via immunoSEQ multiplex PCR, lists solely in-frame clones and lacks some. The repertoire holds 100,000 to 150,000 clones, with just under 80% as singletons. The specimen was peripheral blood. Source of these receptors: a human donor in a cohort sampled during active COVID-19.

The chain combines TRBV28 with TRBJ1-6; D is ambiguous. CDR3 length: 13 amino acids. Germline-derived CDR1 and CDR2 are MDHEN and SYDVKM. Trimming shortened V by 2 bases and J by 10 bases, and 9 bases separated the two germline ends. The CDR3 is CASSLEGRSPLHF. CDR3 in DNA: TGTGCCAGCAGTTTAGAGGGCCGATCACCCCTCCACTTT.

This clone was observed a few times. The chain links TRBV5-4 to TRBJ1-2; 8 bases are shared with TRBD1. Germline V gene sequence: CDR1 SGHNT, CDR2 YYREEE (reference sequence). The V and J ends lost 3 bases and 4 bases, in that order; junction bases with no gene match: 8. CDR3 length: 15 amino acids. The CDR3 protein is CASSYSDRVSYGYTF. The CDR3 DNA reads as TGTGCCAGCAGCTACTCGGACAGGGTGAGCTATGGCTACACCTTC.

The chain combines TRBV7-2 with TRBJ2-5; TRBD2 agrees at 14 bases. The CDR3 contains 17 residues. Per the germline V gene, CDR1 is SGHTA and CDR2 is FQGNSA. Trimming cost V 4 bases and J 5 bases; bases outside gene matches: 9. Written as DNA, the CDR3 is TGTGCCAGCAGCTCCGGACTAGCGGGGGGAATATGGGAGACCCAGTACTTC. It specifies CASSSGLAGGIWETQYF.

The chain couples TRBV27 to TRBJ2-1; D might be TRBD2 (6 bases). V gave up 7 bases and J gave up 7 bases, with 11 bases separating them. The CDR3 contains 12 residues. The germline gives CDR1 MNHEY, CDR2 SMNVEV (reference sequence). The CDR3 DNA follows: TGTGCCAGCATCCGGGCGGGAAATGAGCAGTTCTTC. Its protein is CASIRAGNEQFF.

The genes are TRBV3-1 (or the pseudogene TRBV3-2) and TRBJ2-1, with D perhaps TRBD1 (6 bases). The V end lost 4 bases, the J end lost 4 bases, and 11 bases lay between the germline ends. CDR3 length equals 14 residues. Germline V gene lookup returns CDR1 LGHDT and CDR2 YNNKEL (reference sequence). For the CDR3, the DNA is TGTGCCAGCAGCCTCCGGACAGTATACAATGAGCAGTTCTTC. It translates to CASSLRTVYNEQFF.

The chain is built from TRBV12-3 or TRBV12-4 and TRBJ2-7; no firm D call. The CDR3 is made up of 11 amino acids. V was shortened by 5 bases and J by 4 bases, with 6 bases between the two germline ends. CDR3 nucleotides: TGTGCCAGCAGTGCCGGGTACGAGCAGTACTTC. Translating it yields CASSAGYEQYF.

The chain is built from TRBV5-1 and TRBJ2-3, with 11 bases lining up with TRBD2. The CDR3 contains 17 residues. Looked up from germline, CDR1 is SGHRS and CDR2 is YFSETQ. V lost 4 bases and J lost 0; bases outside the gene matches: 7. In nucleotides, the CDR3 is TGCGCCAGCAGCGAAACCGGGACTAGCGGAAGCACAGATACGCAGTATTTT. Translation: CASSETGTSGSTDTQYF.

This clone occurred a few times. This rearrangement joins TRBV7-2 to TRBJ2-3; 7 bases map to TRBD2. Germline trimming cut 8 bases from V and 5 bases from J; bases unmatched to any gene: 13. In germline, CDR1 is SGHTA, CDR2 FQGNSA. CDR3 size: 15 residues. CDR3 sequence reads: CASVASGRRGDTQYF. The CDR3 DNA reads TGTGCCAGCGTGGCTAGCGGAAGAAGGGGAGATACGCAGTATTTT.

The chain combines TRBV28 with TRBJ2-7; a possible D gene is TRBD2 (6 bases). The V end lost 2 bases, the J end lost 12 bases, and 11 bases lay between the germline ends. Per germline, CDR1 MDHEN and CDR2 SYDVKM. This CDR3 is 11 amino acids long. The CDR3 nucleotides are TGTGCCAGCAGTTTACGGGGGTCCCCGTACTTC. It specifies CASSLRGSPYF.

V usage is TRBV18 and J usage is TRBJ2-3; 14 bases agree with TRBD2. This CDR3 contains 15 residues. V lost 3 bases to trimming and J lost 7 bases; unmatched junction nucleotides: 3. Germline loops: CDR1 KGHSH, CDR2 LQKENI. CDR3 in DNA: TGTGCCAGCTCACCTGGGACTAGCGGGGGCAATACGCAGTATTTT. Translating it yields CASSPGTSGGNTQYF.

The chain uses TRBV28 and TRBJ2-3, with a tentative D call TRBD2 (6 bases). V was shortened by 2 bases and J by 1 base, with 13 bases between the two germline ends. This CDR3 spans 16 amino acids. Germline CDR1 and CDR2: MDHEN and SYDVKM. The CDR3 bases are TGTGCCAGCAGTTTAGGGGGAGCGGGTGGCACAGATACGCAGTATTTT. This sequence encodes CASSLGGAGGTDTQYF.

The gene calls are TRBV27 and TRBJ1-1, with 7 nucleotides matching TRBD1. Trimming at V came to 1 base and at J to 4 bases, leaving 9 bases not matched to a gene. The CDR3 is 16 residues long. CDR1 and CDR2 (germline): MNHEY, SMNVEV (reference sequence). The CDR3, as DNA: TGTGCCAGCAGTTTATTAACGACAGGGCGGGTCACTGAAGCTTTCTTT. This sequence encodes CASSLLTTGRVTEAFF.

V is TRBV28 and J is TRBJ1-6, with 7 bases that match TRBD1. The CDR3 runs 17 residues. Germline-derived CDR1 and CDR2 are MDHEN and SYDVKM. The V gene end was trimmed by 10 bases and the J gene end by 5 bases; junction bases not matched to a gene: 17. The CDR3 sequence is CAISHGTVVLDNSPLHF. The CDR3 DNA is TGTGCCATATCACACGGGACAGTGGTCTTGGATAATTCACCCCTCCACTTT.

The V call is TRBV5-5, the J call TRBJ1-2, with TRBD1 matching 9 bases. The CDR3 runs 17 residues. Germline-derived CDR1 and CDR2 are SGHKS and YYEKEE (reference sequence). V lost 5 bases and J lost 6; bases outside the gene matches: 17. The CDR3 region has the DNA TGTGCCAGCAGGTCTCGGGACAGGGTGTTTATATTCGATGGCTACACCTTC. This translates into CASRSRDRVFIFDGYTF. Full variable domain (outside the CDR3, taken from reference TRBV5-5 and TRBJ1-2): DAGVTQSPTHLIKTRGQQVTLRCSPISGHKSVSWYQQVLGQGPQFIFQYYEKEERGRGNFPDRFSARQFPNYSSELNVNALLLGDSALYLCASRSRDRVFIFDGYTFGSGTRLTVV.

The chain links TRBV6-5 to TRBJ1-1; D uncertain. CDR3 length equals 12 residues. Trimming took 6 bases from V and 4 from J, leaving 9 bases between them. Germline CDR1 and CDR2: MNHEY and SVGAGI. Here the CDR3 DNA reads TGTGCCAGCAGATCGACAAGCACTGAAGCTTTCTTT. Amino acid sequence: CASRSTSTEAFF.

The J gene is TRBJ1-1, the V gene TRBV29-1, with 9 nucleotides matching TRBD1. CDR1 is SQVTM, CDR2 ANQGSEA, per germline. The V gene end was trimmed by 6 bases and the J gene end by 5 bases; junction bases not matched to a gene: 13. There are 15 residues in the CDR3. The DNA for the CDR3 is TGCAGCGTGAAATACAGGGGGCGAAGAGGTACTGAAGCTTTCTTT. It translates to CSVKYRGRRGTEAFF. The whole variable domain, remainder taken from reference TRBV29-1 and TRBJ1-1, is SAVISQKPSRDICQRGTSLTIQCQVDSQVTMMFWYRQQPGQSLTLIATANQGSEATYESGFVIDKFPISRPNLTFSTLTVSNMSPEDSSIYLCSVKYRGRRGTEAFFGQGTRLTVV.

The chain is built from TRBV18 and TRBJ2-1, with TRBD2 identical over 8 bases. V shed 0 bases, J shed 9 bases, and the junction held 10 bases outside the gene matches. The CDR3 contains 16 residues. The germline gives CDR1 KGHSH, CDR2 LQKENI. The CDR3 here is CASSPPRAGEWLEQFF. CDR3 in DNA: TGTGCCAGCTCACCACCTCGAGCGGGAGAATGGCTTGAGCAGTTCTTC.

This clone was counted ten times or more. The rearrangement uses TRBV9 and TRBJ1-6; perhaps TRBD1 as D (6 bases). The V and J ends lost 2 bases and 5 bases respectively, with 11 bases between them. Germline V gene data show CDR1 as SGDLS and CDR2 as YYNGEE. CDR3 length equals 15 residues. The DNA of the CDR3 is TGTGCCAGCAGCGTTGATACAGGGAATAATTCACCCCTCCACTTT. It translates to CASSVDTGNNSPLHF.

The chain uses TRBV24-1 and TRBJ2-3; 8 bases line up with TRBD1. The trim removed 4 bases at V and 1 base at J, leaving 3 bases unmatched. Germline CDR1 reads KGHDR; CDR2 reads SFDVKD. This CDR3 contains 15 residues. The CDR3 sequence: CATSDPGQGTDTQYF. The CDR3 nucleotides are TGTGCCACCAGTGACCCGGGACAGGGCACAGATACGCAGTATTTT.

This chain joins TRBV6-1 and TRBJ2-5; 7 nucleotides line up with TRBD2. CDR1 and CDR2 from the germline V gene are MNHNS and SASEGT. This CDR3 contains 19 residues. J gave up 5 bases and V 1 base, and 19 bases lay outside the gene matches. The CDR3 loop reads CASSEGATGARGVLETQYF. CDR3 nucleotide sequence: TGTGCCAGCAGTGAAGGGGCGACGGGAGCCCGGGGGGTGTTGGAGACCCAGTACTTC.